The 26 T cell receptor beta chains reported below all come from one sample, sequenced in a study of cytomegalovirus exposure and HLA in healthy donors. Primers for the PCR totalled 60 Vbeta and 13 Jbeta. The protocol was immunoSEQ multiplex PCR, while the TCRdb copy is restricted to in-frame clones and leaves out a portion. This sample's table reports approximately 110,000 clones. The specimen sequenced was PBMCs. All receptors come from a man between 35 and 55 years old in good health and CMV-seropositive.

The chain couples TRBV6-1 to TRBJ2-7; a possible D gene is TRBD1 (7 bases). Trimming cost V 3 bases and J 0 bases, with 12 bases left between them. Germline assignment: CDR1 MNHNS and CDR2 SASEGT. This CDR3 region has 15 residues. CDR3 protein: CASSESGGSSYEQYF. The CDR3, as DNA: TGTGCCAGCAGTGAGTCAGGGGGGAGCTCCTACGAGCAGTACTTC.

Concerning this clone itself: Other nucleotide sequences in the sample specify the same CDR3. This chain joins TRBV5-1 and TRBJ1-4; TRBD1 matches at 7 bases. The germline CDR1 and CDR2 sequences are SGHRS and YFSETQ. The CDR3 loop spans 14 amino acids. The junction had 2 bases not matched to a gene; V was cut back by 1 base and J by 5 bases. The CDR3 protein is CASSLTGANEKLFF. The CDR3 nucleotides are TGCGCCAGCAGCTTGACAGGGGCAAATGAAAAACTGTTTTTT.

The chain joins TRBV28 to TRBJ2-7, with 8 bases matching TRBD1. Trimming removed 2 bases from V and 4 bases from J; junction bases left unmatched: 4. From germline, CDR1 is MDHEN and CDR2 SYDVKM. The CDR3 extends over 14 amino acids. CDR3 region: CASSLGTGFYEQYF. CDR3 in DNA: TGTGCCAGCAGTTTAGGGACAGGATTTTACGAGCAGTACTTC.

The DNA of the CDR3 is TGTGCCGCGATCGGGTCTCTGAACACTGAAGCTTTCTTT. Translation: CAAIGSLNTEAFF. This chain joins TRBV6-1 and TRBJ1-1; D gene ambiguous. Germline V gene lookup returns CDR1 MNHNS and CDR2 SASEGT. The CDR3 length is 13 residues. V was clipped by 11 bases and J by 0 bases, with 13 bases between them.

The V call is TRBV28, the J call TRBJ1-1; TRBD1 agrees at 9 bases. J gave up 6 bases and V 6 bases, and 11 bases lay outside the gene matches. Germline V gene data show CDR1 as MDHEN and CDR2 as SYDVKM. The CDR3 has 15 amino acids. CDR3 bases: TGTGCCAGCAGCCTCCACAGGGGGCGGATTTCTGAAGCTTTCTTT. Translated: CASSLHRGRISEAFF.

The V call is TRBV2, the J call TRBJ2-7; 10 nucleotides agree with TRBD2. Losses at the gene ends were 7 bases for V and 0 bases for J; bases not matched to a gene: 3. Per germline, CDR1 SNHLY and CDR2 FYNNEI. The CDR3 consists of 14 residues. CDR3 in amino acids: CASKLAGHSYEQYF. CDR3 bases: TGTGCCAGCAAACTAGCGGGACACTCCTACGAGCAGTACTTC.

This CDR3 is CASIESGANVLTF. The DNA of the CDR3 is TGTGCCAGCATAGAGTCTGGGGCCAACGTCCTGACTTTC. The gene calls are TRBV2 and TRBJ2-6, with no clear D. This CDR3 spans 13 amino acids. Germline V gene sequence: CDR1 SNHLY, CDR2 FYNNEI. V dropped 7 bases and J dropped 1 base, with 5 bases sitting between them.

V usage is TRBV6-6 and J usage is TRBJ1-2; maybe TRBD1 (5 bases). The V and J ends lost 2 bases and 3 bases respectively, with 13 bases between them. This CDR3 is built from 15 residues. From germline, CDR1 is MNHNY and CDR2 SVGAGI (reference sequence). Written as DNA, the CDR3 is TGTGCCAGCAGTTACCCCAGGGTATCCGACTATGGCTACACCTTC. Translated: CASSYPRVSDYGYTF.

The J gene is TRBJ2-3, the V gene TRBV25-1; 8 bases line up with TRBD1. Germline loops: CDR1 MGHDK, CDR2 SYGVNS. The V gene end was trimmed by 4 bases and the J gene end by 6 bases; junction bases not matched to a gene: 9. CDR3 length: 15 amino acids. This CDR3 is CASSVTGVGGDTQYF. In DNA form, the CDR3 reads TGTGCCAGCAGTGTGACAGGGGTAGGAGGCGATACGCAGTATTTT.

The CDR3 spells CASTTGQLNTEAFF. CDR3 DNA: TGTGCCAGCACTACCGGACAGTTGAACACTGAAGCTTTCTTT. The rearrangement links TRBV2 to TRBJ1-1; tentatively, D is TRBD1 (6 bases). The CDR3 loop spans 14 amino acids. V lost 7 bases to trimming and J lost 0 bases, with 12 bases between them. Germline V gene lookup returns CDR1 SNHLY and CDR2 FYNNEI.

The chain carries TRBV2 and TRBJ2-7, with 7 positions matching TRBD1. Germline V gene sequence: CDR1 SNHLY, CDR2 FYNNEI. The junction had 8 bases not matched to a gene; V was cut back by 6 bases and J by 3 bases. The CDR3 has 14 residues. CDR3 coding DNA: TGTGCCAGCAGCCGACAGGGCCCCCTCTACGAGCAGTACTTC. Protein sequence: CASSRQGPLYEQYF.

Regarding this clone: The CDR3 does not close with the conserved phenylalanine or tryptophan, likely indicating a read error. The V gene is TRBV18, the J gene TRBJ2-7; D might be TRBD2 (5 bases). Trimming cost V 3 bases and J 0 bases, with 15 bases left between them. Germline CDR1 KGHSH, CDR2 LQKENI. The CDR3 sequence is 16 residues long. The CDR3 region is CASSPTPMGSSYEQYL. The CDR3, as DNA: TGTGCCAGCTCACCTACCCCTATGGGGAGCTCCTACGAGCAGTACCTC.

This rearrangement joins TRBV4-3 to TRBJ2-5; D ambiguous. Deletions cut 0 bases from V and 1 base from J, with 9 bases between. Germline values: CDR1 LGHNA, CDR2 YSLEER. The CDR3 loop spans 15 amino acids. CDR3 DNA: TGCGCCAGCAGCCAAGAGGGCAGGATCCAAGAGACCCAGTACTTC. Protein: CASSQEGRIQETQYF.

The CDR3 protein is CASLAIREAGAGANVLTF. The CDR3 coding sequence is TGTGCCAGCTTAGCAATCCGAGAGGCGGGGGCTGGGGCCAACGTCCTGACTTTC. V and J are TRBV19 and TRBJ2-6; 7 positions agree with TRBD2. This CDR3 spans 18 amino acids. CDR1 is LNHDA, CDR2 SQIVND, per germline (reference sequence). J gave up 2 bases and V 9 bases, and 16 bases lay outside the gene matches.

The chain carries TRBV15 and TRBJ1-5; TRBD1 agrees at 8 bases. The length of the CDR3 is 15 residues. Trimming at V came to 3 bases and at J to 6 bases, leaving 7 bases not matched to a gene. The germline gives CDR1 LNHNV, CDR2 YYDKDF (reference sequence). CDR3 sequence (DNA): TGTGCCACCAGCAGTGACAGGGGATGGAGTCAGCCCCAGCATTTT. Encoded protein: CATSSDRGWSQPQHF. The full variable domain, with the rest looked up from reference TRBV15 and TRBJ1-5, is DAMVIQNPRYQVTQFGKPVTLSCSQTLNHNVMYWYQQKSSQAPKLLFHYYDKDFNNEADTPDNFQSRRPNTSFCFLDIRSPGLGDTAMYLCATSSDRGWSQPQHFGDGTRLSIL.

V and J are TRBV7-3 and TRBJ2-3; possible D gene TRBD2, 5 bases. This CDR3 contains 17 residues. V dropped 2 bases and J dropped 1 base, with 16 bases sitting between them. Germline-derived CDR1 and CDR2 are SGHTA and FQGTGA. Here the CDR3 DNA reads TGTGCCAGCAGCTTATCGGGAACCCAGGCTGGCACAGATACGCAGTATTTT. Its translation is CASSLSGTQAGTDTQYF.

V usage is TRBV6-6 and J usage is TRBJ2-3, with 12 bases lining up with TRBD2. Trimming took 5 bases from V and 9 from J; bases not matched to a gene: 12. Germline assignment: CDR1 MNHNY and CDR2 SVGAGI (reference sequence). There are 16 residues in the CDR3. Here the CDR3 reads CASSRTLAGGSPTQYF. CDR3 sequence (DNA): TGTGCCAGCAGTCGAACACTAGCGGGAGGAAGTCCCACGCAGTATTTT.

The chain has TRBV5-1 and TRBJ2-7; possible D gene TRBD2, 5 bases. Germline assignment: CDR1 SGHRS and CDR2 YFSETQ. This CDR3 is 13 amino acids long. Trimming took 0 bases from V and 8 from J, leaving 12 bases between them. This CDR3 is CASSLAAAGKQYF. CDR3 nucleotide sequence: TGCGCCAGCAGCTTGGCGGCGGCGGGTAAGCAGTACTTC.

The chain employs TRBV30 and TRBJ1-2, with 8 bases lining up with TRBD1. Germline assignment: CDR1 GTSNPN and CDR2 SVGIG (reference sequence). This CDR3 contains 15 residues. J was trimmed by 4 bases and V by 4 bases; bases with no gene match: 11. This CDR3 reads CAWIRWNRGVYGYTF. The CDR3 nucleotides read TGTGCCTGGATACGTTGGAACAGGGGGGTCTATGGCTACACCTTC.

As to this clone: One end of the junction fails to match germline, which may point to a read error. The genes are TRBV7-2 and TRBJ1-2; 8 nucleotides agree with TRBD1. The CDR3 has 17 residues. CDR1 and CDR2 from the germline V gene are SGHTA and FQGNSA. The CDR3, as DNA: TGTGCCAGCACCTTAGGGACAGGAACTTTCGTCAACTATGGCTACACCTTC. Translating gives CASTLGTGTFVNYGYTF.

The V gene is TRBV5-5, the J gene TRBJ1-1, with 8 nucleotides matching TRBD1. Trimming cost V 4 bases and J 4 bases; bases outside gene matches: 3. The CDR3 is 13 residues long. Germline lookup yields CDR1 SGHKS and CDR2 YYEKEE (reference sequence). CDR3 in amino acids: CASSADRGTEAFF. As DNA, the CDR3 is TGTGCCAGCAGCGCCGACAGGGGCACTGAAGCTTTCTTT. Filled out from reference TRBV5-5 and TRBJ1-1, the complete variable domain reads DAGVTQSPTHLIKTRGQQVTLRCSPISGHKSVSWYQQVLGQGPQFIFQYYEKEERGRGNFPDRFSARQFPNYSSELNVNALLLGDSALYLCASSADRGTEAFFGQGTRLTVV.

The rearrangement uses TRBV19 and TRBJ1-4, with unresolved D. The germline V and J ends were trimmed by 5 bases and 2 bases, with 12 bases remaining between them. The V gene's germline CDR1 is LNHDA and CDR2 SQIVND (reference sequence). The CDR3 consists of 15 residues. CDR3 coding DNA: TGTGCCAGTAGTCGGTCGGGAGTCACTAATGAAAAACTGTTTTTT. It encodes CASSRSGVTNEKLFF.

The CDR3 sequence is CASSSGQGDQPQHF. CDR3 coding DNA: TGTGCCAGCAGCTCGGGACAGGGAGACCAGCCCCAGCATTTT. The chain recombines TRBV7-9 with TRBJ1-5; 9 nucleotides match TRBD1. CDR1 and CDR2 from the germline V gene are SEHNR and FQNEAQ (reference sequence). The V gene end was trimmed by 4 bases and the J gene end by 7 bases; junction bases not matched to a gene: 5. The CDR3 has 14 amino acids. Full variable domain (missing parts from reference TRBV7-9 and TRBJ1-5): DTGVSQNPRHKITKRGQNVTFRCDPISEHNRLYWYRQTLGQGPEFLTYFQNEAQLEKSRLLSDRFSAERPKGSFSTLEIQRTEQGDSAMYLCASSSGQGDQPQHFGDGTRLSIL.

V usage is TRBV5-1 and J usage is TRBJ1-1, with TRBD1 matching 7 bases. J lost 4 bases, V lost 4 bases, and 4 bases had no gene match. This CDR3 comprises 13 residues. Per the germline V gene, CDR1 is SGHRS and CDR2 is YFSETQ. CDR3 protein: CASSAQGVTEAFF. As DNA, the CDR3 is TGCGCCAGCAGCGCGCAGGGGGTCACTGAAGCTTTCTTT.

The chain uses TRBV28 and TRBJ2-1; TRBD2 matches at 8 bases. CDR1 is MDHEN, CDR2 SYDVKM, per germline. J gave up 9 bases and V 4 bases, and 14 bases lay outside the gene matches. The length of the CDR3 is 16 residues. CDR3 bases: TGTGCCAGCAGTTCGGTCCTAAGCGGGAGATTCGGTGAGCAGTTCTTC. It encodes CASSSVLSGRFGEQFF.

V gene TRBV7-6 combines with J gene TRBJ2-3; TRBD1 agrees at 8 bases. From germline, CDR1 is SGHVS and CDR2 FNYEAQ. The CDR3 covers 19 residues. With 4 bases clipped from V and 2 bases from J, the junction kept 17 bases outside the gene matches. This chain's CDR3 is CASSSRPIGQGRNTDTQYF. DNA of the CDR3: TGTGCCAGCAGCTCCCGCCCCATAGGACAGGGTCGGAACACAGATACGCAGTATTTT. Looking up the rest from reference TRBV7-6 and TRBJ2-3 gives the full variable domain: GAGVSQSPRYKVTKRGQDVALRCDPISGHVSLYWYRQALGQGPEFLTYFNYEAQQDKSGLPNDRFSAERPEGSISTLTIQRTEQRDSAMYRCASSSRPIGQGRNTDTQYFGPGTRLTVL.